Each of the 9 T cell receptor beta chains below was sequenced from the same sample in a study of CD8+ T cells in alopecia areata. Following RNA extraction, reverse transcription yielded cDNA that acted as the sequencing template. TCRdb's copy holds only in-frame clones and misses some; the assay was immunoSEQ multiplex PCR. The sample lists roughly 210,000 clones, less than 50% occurring once. As to treatment: oral pan-JAK inhibitor, 5-10 mg twice daily. Here the sequenced sample was CD4+ T cells sorted from blood, taken at approximately week 39, from a patient treated with tofacitinib. These receptors were taken from a human donor with alopecia areata.

The chain joins TRBV5-1 to TRBJ1-1; D not certain. This CDR3 is 13 amino acids long. Deletions cut 4 bases from V and 0 bases from J, with 7 bases between. Germline-derived CDR1 and CDR2 are SGHRS and YFSETQ. CDR3 bases: TGCGCCAGCAGCCGAATTGTGAACACTGAAGCTTTCTTT. This codes for CASSRIVNTEAFF.

This clone came up a few times. This rearrangement joins TRBV7-9 to TRBJ2-6; unclear D gene. Per germline, CDR1 SEHNR and CDR2 FQNEAQ (reference sequence). The CDR3 consists of 16 residues. Between the trimmed V and J ends, which lost 5 bases and 1 base, there was a span of 12 bases. CDR3 amino acids: CASSTPYQSGANVLTF. For the CDR3, the DNA is TGTGCCAGCAGCACCCCATACCAGTCTGGGGCCAACGTCCTGACTTTC.

This clone has only a few counts. The J gene is TRBJ1-5, the V gene TRBV7-9; the match to TRBD1 covers 10 bases. CDR1 is SEHNR and CDR2 is FQNEAQ in the germline V gene (reference sequence). After removal of 7 bases from V and 7 bases from J, the junction contained 7 bases not matched to a gene. There are 14 residues in the CDR3. CDR3 sequence: CASTQGTGEQPQHF. The CDR3 DNA follows: TGTGCCAGCACCCAGGGGACAGGGGAACAGCCCCAGCATTTT.

This chain links TRBV25-1 with TRBJ2-6; D might be TRBD1 (5 bases). V dropped 3 bases and J dropped 0 bases, with 9 bases sitting between them. The CDR3 totals 16 residues. Germline values: CDR1 MGHDK, CDR2 SYGVNS. The CDR3 loop is CASSEGRPSGANVLTF. For the CDR3, the DNA is TGTGCCAGCAGTGAGGGGCGTCCCTCTGGGGCCAACGTCCTGACTTTC. The full variable domain, its missing parts supplied by reference TRBV25-1 and TRBJ2-6, is EADIYQTPRYLVIGTGKKITLECSQTMGHDKMYWYQQDPGMELHLIHYSYGVNSTEKGDLSSESTVSRIRTEHFPLTLESARPSHTSQYLCASSEGRPSGANVLTFGAGSRLTVL.

This clone was counted a single time. V and J are TRBV30 and TRBJ2-1, with 12 bases lining up with TRBD2. This CDR3 contains 21 residues. Trimming cost V 3 bases and J 4 bases; bases outside gene matches: 22. Germline assignment: CDR1 GTSNPN and CDR2 SVGIG (reference sequence). CDR3 sequence reads: CAWSPPLSTSGSPPPYNEQFF. The CDR3 nucleotides are TGTGCCTGGAGCCCTCCCCTCTCGACTAGCGGGAGTCCCCCCCCTTACAATGAGCAGTTCTTC. Complete variable domain (other parts from reference TRBV30 and TRBJ2-1): SQTIHQWPATLVQPVGSPLSLECTVEGTSNPNLYWYRQAAGRGLQLLFYSVGIGQISSEVPQNLSASRPQDRQFILSSKKLLLSDSGFYLCAWSPPLSTSGSPPPYNEQFFGPGTRLTVL.

The chain couples TRBV6-1 to TRBJ1-5; a weak D match, TRBD1 (5 bases). The CDR3 consists of 13 residues. Looked up from germline, CDR1 is MNHNS and CDR2 is SASEGT. Between the trimmed V and J ends, which lost 10 bases and 5 bases, there was a span of 15 bases. CDR3 region: CATRQLVDQPQHF. CDR3 coding DNA: TGTGCCACACGACAGCTTGTGGATCAGCCCCAGCATTTT.

The sample holds a few counts of this clone. The chain recombines TRBV7-2 with TRBJ1-3; the match to TRBD1 covers 7 bases. CDR1 and CDR2 (germline): SGHTA, FQGNSA. CDR3 length equals 14 residues. With 5 bases clipped from V and 4 bases from J, the junction kept 5 bases outside the gene matches. The CDR3 DNA reads TGTGCCAGCAGCCAGGGGACAGTAGGAAACACCATATATTTT. This encodes CASSQGTVGNTIYF.

In DNA, the CDR3 is TGTGCCAGCAGTGAACCTCTTCTAGCGGGAGGGGGAGAGACCCAGTACTTC. It translates to CASSEPLLAGGGETQYF. The chain couples TRBV2 to TRBJ2-5, with 12 bases matching TRBD2. Germline CDR1 reads SNHLY; CDR2 reads FYNNEI. V lost 2 bases and J lost 4; bases outside the gene matches: 8. The CDR3 loop spans 17 amino acids.

A few counts support this clone. V is TRBV30 and J is TRBJ2-5; D possibly corresponds to TRBD2 (6 bases). V lost 3 bases to trimming and J lost 1 base, with 15 bases between them. Germline V gene data show CDR1 as GTSNPN and CDR2 as SVGIG (reference sequence). The CDR3 covers 15 residues. The CDR3 loop reads CAWRDLRGTQETQYF. CDR3 coding DNA: TGTGCCTGGAGGGACCTCCGGGGGACCCAAGAGACCCAGTACTTC.